Presented here are 10 T cell receptor beta chains from one specimen sequenced in a study of CD8 T cells in Susac syndrome. Reverse transcription used about 0.5 to 1 ug RNA and random hexamers. One entry per CDR3 protein results from TCRdb running MiXCR on the immunoSEQ multiplex PCR reads. Of 100,000 to 150,000 distinct CDR3 sequences in the sample, about 95% are singletons; the top ten hold 0.065% to 0.1%. Material: CD4+ T cells from PBMCs. The receptors here all came from a human donor in good health.

This chain uses TRBV5-1 with TRBJ2-7, with 8 bases matching TRBD1. Unmatched junction bases numbered 11, after V lost 3 bases and J lost 6 bases. The CDR3 is 15 amino acids. Germline V gene sequence: CDR1 SGHRS, CDR2 YFSETQ. CDR3 in amino acids: CASSSSPQGAAEQYF. The CDR3, as DNA: TGCGCCAGCAGCTCATCCCCTCAGGGGGCAGCCGAGCAGTACTTC.

The rearrangement uses TRBV14 and TRBJ2-7; 9 bases fit TRBD1. This CDR3 comprises 14 residues. Trimming took 2 bases from V and 6 from J; bases not matched to a gene: 5. Per germline, CDR1 SGHDN and CDR2 FVKESK. CDR3 in DNA: TGTGCCAGCAGCCAAACAGGGGGCGGCGGCGAGCAGTACTTC. Encoded protein: CASSQTGGGGEQYF.

The chain has TRBV20-1 and TRBJ2-7; 7 bases are shared with TRBD2. J was trimmed by 4 bases and V by 1 base; bases with no gene match: 7. The CDR3 length is 14 residues. Germline lookup yields CDR1 DFQATT and CDR2 SNEGSKA (reference sequence). CDR3 in amino acids: CSARVRGSLYEQYF. Written as DNA, the CDR3 is TGCAGTGCTAGAGTGCGCGGGAGTCTGTACGAGCAGTACTTC.

The chain combines TRBV20-1 with TRBJ2-7, with TRBD2 identical over 10 bases. The CDR3 runs to 15 residues. From germline, CDR1 is DFQATT and CDR2 SNEGSKA (reference sequence). V was clipped by 6 bases and J by 4 bases; unmatched bases: 12. CDR3 sequence: CSASRSLAGVYEQYF. The CDR3 bases are TGCAGTGCCAGCCGTAGCCTAGCGGGAGTGTACGAGCAGTACTTC.

The sample holds one count of this clonotype. The gene calls are TRBV19 and TRBJ2-7; D possibly corresponds to TRBD2 (6 bases). Trimming pared 5 bases from V and 6 bases from J, leaving 14 bases between. This CDR3 is 13 amino acids long. Germline V gives CDR1 LNHDA, CDR2 SQIVND (reference sequence). The CDR3 DNA reads TGTGCCAGTAGTGTATCGGGAGTAGCCGAGCAGTACTTC. This sequence encodes CASSVSGVAEQYF.

The chain carries TRBV30 and TRBJ1-4; D uncertain. Germline V gene lookup returns CDR1 GTSNPN and CDR2 SVGIG (reference sequence). Trimming left V 0 bases short and J 2 bases short, with 10 bases between. The CDR3 extends over 15 amino acids. The CDR3 nucleotides are TGTGCCTGGAGTGTACCGGCAGGTACTAATGAAAAACTGTTTTTT. Its protein is CAWSVPAGTNEKLFF.

V usage is TRBV7-9 and J usage is TRBJ1-5; D is unclear. This CDR3 comprises 14 residues. Germline CDR1 is SEHNR and CDR2 is FQNEAQ (reference sequence). V lost 1 base, J lost 5 bases, and 9 bases lay in between. The CDR3 nucleotides are TGTGCCAGCAGCTTAGGTTGGGAAGATCAGCCCCAGCATTTT. Protein sequence: CASSLGWEDQPQHF.

J is TRBJ2-7 and V is TRBV20-1; maybe TRBD2 (6 bases). Germline V gene data show CDR1 as DFQATT and CDR2 as SNEGSKA (reference sequence). This CDR3 has 13 residues. V lost 1 base to trimming and J lost 5 bases, with 12 bases between them. CDR3 coding DNA: TGCAGTGCTAGAGTAGGAGGGGACGACGAGCAGTACTTC. Translation gives CSARVGGDDEQYF.

V usage is TRBV7-2 and J usage is TRBJ2-2; 8 nucleotides match TRBD1. The CDR3 is made up of 15 amino acids. The ends lost 5 bases at V and 7 bases at J; junction bases unmatched: 9. The germline V gene encodes CDR1 SGHTA and CDR2 FQGNSA. The CDR3 sequence is CASSPWQGAVGELFF. CDR3 DNA: TGTGCCAGCAGCCCCTGGCAGGGGGCAGTCGGGGAGCTGTTTTTT.

The chain employs TRBV14 and TRBJ1-2; D may be TRBD1 (5 bases). Germline V gene sequence: CDR1 SGHDN, CDR2 FVKESK. V was cut by 5 bases and J by 7 bases, with 17 bases left in between. This CDR3 spans 14 amino acids. CDR3 sequence reads: CASSSPGLRIGYTF. The CDR3 DNA reads TGTGCCAGCAGCTCCCCGGGACTCCGGATTGGCTACACCTTC.